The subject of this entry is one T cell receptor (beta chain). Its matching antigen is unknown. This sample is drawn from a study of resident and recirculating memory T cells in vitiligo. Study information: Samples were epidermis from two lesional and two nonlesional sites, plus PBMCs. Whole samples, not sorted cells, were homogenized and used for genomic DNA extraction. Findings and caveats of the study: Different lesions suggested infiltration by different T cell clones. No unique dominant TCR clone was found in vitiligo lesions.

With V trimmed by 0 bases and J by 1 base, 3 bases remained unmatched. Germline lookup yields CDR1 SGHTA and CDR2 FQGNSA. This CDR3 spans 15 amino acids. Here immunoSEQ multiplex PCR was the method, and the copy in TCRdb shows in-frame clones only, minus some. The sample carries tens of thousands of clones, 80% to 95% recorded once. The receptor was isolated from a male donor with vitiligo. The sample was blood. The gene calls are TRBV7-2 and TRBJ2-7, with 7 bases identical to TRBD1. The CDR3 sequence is CASSLARTGSYEQYF. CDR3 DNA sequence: TGTGCCAGCAGCTTAGCGCGGACAGGTTCCTACGAGCAGTACTTC.